This is a list of T cell receptor beta chains from one sample in a study of Ad26.COV2.S vaccination and SARS-CoV-2 variants. Repertoires were generated with immunoSEQ multiplex PCR, while TCRdb's copy carries only in-frame clones and drops some. The sample shows 200,000 to 250,000 clones, roughly 90% of them seen only once. The source was peripheral blood, collected in a trial of Ad26.COV2.S vaccine versus placebo. The receptor source for this set is a person between 18 and 59 years old who received the Ad26.COV2.S COVID-19 vaccine or a placebo. Both conserved end residues are part of each CDR3. The order of the fields is J gene, D gene, V gene, clone size, CDR3 protein, CDR3 DNA. D genes are given only for firm matches. Size tells how often a clone was seen (once, few, many) or the class of an expanded clone, and some rows leave it out.

J: TRBJ1-2; D: NA; V: TRBV6-2/TRBV6-3; size: NA; CDR3: CASRPTGRYGYTF; DNA: TGTGCCAGCAGACCTACAGGGCGATATGGCTACACCTTC
J: TRBJ1-1; D: NA; V: TRBV27; size: NA; CDR3: CASSHLGTEAFF; DNA: TGTGCCAGCAGTCATTTAGGAACTGAAGCTTTCTTT
J: TRBJ1-2; D: NA; V: TRBV2; size: NA; CDR3: CASSSQDLGYTF; DNA: TGTGCCAGCAGCAGTCAGGATCTGGGCTACACCTTC
J: TRBJ1-5; D: TRBD1; V: TRBV5-1; size: once; CDR3: CASSLEPRGSNQPQHF; DNA: TGCGCCAGCAGCTTGGAACCCAGGGGGAGCAATCAGCCCCAGCATTTT
J: TRBJ1-1; D: NA; V: TRBV6-5; size: once; CDR3: CASNQGRNTEAFF; DNA: TGTGCCAGCAATCAGGGGCGAAACACTGAAGCTTTCTTT
J: TRBJ1-5; D: NA; V: TRBV6-4; size: NA; CDR3: CASSDMGGRANNQPQHF; DNA: TGTGCCAGCAGTGACATGGGGGGCAGAGCTAACAATCAGCCCCAGCATTTT
J: TRBJ2-1; D: TRBD2; V: TRBV30; size: NA; CDR3: CACPRGSRNEQFF; DNA: TGTGCCTGCCCTCGCGGGAGCAGGAATGAGCAGTTCTTC
J: TRBJ1-4; D: TRBD1; V: TRBV27; size: NA; CDR3: CASSPGTGFEKLFF; DNA: TGTGCCAGCAGCCCGGGGACAGGGTTTGAAAAACTGTTTTTT
J: TRBJ1-1; D: NA; V: TRBV19; size: few; CDR3: CASSTTVNTEAFF; DNA: TGTGCCAGTAGCACTACAGTGAACACTGAAGCTTTCTTT
J: TRBJ2-7; D: NA; V: TRBV24-1; size: NA; CDR3: CATSDPSGKGSYEQYF; DNA: TGTGCCACCAGTGATCCCAGTGGTAAGGGCTCCTACGAGCAGTACTTC
J: TRBJ2-7; D: TRBD1; V: TRBV18; size: few; CDR3: CASSLWTGGSSYEQYF; DNA: TGTGCCAGCTCACTCTGGACAGGCGGAAGCTCCTACGAGCAGTACTTC
J: TRBJ2-7; D: NA; V: TRBV7-2; size: NA; CDR3: CASSLGGPGVYEQYF; DNA: TGTGCCAGCAGCTTAGGGGGGCCCGGGGTTTACGAGCAGTACTTC
J: TRBJ2-7; D: NA; V: TRBV24-1; size: NA; CDR3: CATEVTVLPYEQYF; DNA: TGTGCCACCGAGGTCACCGTCCTGCCCTACGAGCAGTACTTC
J: TRBJ1-1; D: NA; V: TRBV29-1; size: NA; CDR3: CSVDRLNTEAFF; DNA: TGCAGCGTTGACAGGTTGAACACTGAAGCTTTCTTT
J: TRBJ2-1; D: TRBD2; V: TRBV6-6; size: NA; CDR3: CASSYAGGIYNEQFF; DNA: TGTGCCAGCAGTTACGCGGGAGGGATCTACAATGAGCAGTTCTTC
J: TRBJ2-7; D: NA; V: TRBV6-5; size: NA; CDR3: CASSPGHSYEQYF; DNA: TGTGCCAGCAGCCCGGGGCACTCCTACGAGCAGTACTTC
J: TRBJ2-1; D: NA; V: TRBV5-1; size: NA; CDR3: CASSRGMNNEQFF; DNA: TGCGCCAGCAGCCGTGGAATGAACAATGAGCAGTTCTTC
J: TRBJ1-5; D: NA; V: TRBV27; size: NA; CDR3: CASSPESRGNQPQHF; DNA: TGTGCCAGCAGTCCAGAATCCCGGGGCAATCAGCCCCAGCATTTT
J: TRBJ2-1; D: NA; V: TRBV29-1; size: NA; CDR3: CSVEGWGSTRNGNEQFF; DNA: TGCAGCGTTGAAGGCTGGGGGAGCACCCGGAACGGCAATGAGCAGTTCTTC
J: TRBJ2-7; D: NA; V: TRBV7-9; size: NA; CDR3: CASSGPHEQYF; DNA: TGTGCCAGCAGTGGCCCCCACGAGCAGTACTTC